This entry lists 27 T cell receptor beta chains sequenced from one sample in a study of T cell repertoires in cytomegalovirus infection. TCRdb called the reads again in MiXCR, with one record for every CDR3 protein. The sample holds over 120,000 distinct CDR3 sequences; 32% are singletons and the top ten take 45% to 55%. These receptors lack a known antigen. Sequences were derived from CD8+ T cells from cultured PBMCs, sampled from culture after CMV antigen stimulation. These receptors came from a human donor in good health (CMV status not recorded). Some clones in this sample may be carry-over from other donors' samples.

This clonotype appeared once. The gene calls are TRBV4-1 and TRBJ2-2, with D possibly TRBD2 on 6 matching bases. The germline gives CDR1 MGHRA, CDR2 YSYEKL. The CDR3 is 17 amino acids. Between the trimmed V and J ends, which lost 1 base and 2 bases, there was a span of 14 bases. The CDR3 region has the DNA TGCGCCAGCAGCCAAGGAATTATGGGGGGAAACACCGGGGAGCTGTTTTTT. It specifies CASSQGIMGGNTGELFF.

The CDR3 reads CASSLPHDRQHF. The DNA for the CDR3 is TGTGCCAGCAGTCTGCCTCACGATAGGCAGCATTTT. V and J are TRBV12-3 or TRBV12-4 and TRBJ1-5; D remains ambiguous. This CDR3 has 12 amino acids. With 5 bases removed from V and 13 bases from J, the gap between germline ends came to 15 bases.

CDR3 nucleotides: TGCAGTGCTGGACAGCTAAATCAGCCCCAGCATTTT. Translating gives CSAGQLNQPQHF. The rearrangement joins TRBV20-1 to TRBJ1-5; tentatively, D is TRBD1 (6 bases). The CDR3 runs to 12 residues. CDR1 and CDR2 (germline): DFQATT, SNEGSKA (reference sequence). Between the trimmed V and J ends, which lost 5 bases and 4 bases, there was a span of 9 bases.

In this sample, this clonotype turned up many times. V is TRBV28 and J is TRBJ2-2; D uncertain. The CDR3 extends over 15 amino acids. Per germline, CDR1 MDHEN and CDR2 SYDVKM. V was pared by 5 bases and J by 1 base, with 11 bases between. The CDR3 DNA is TGTGCCAGCAGTCCCCCAGTCTTGAACACCGGGGAGCTGTTTTTT. Its protein product is CASSPPVLNTGELFF.

This clonotype was seen many times. The J gene is TRBJ2-7, the V gene TRBV7-8, with 10 bases aligning to TRBD2. The CDR3 spans 14 residues. From germline, CDR1 is SGHVS and CDR2 FQNEAQ. V lost 3 bases and J lost 4; bases outside the gene matches: 3. The CDR3 DNA reads as TGTGCCAGCAGCTTCGGACTAGCGGTGTACGAGCAGTACTTC. Translated, it gives CASSFGLAVYEQYF.

This clonotype appeared many times. This chain joins TRBV7-2 and TRBJ2-5; no clear D. CDR3 length: 13 amino acids. V lost 7 bases to trimming and J lost 5 bases, with 14 bases between them. Germline values: CDR1 SGHTA, CDR2 FQGNSA. CDR3 bases: TGTGCCAGCACCTTCGACGTGGGGGAGACCCAGTACTTC. Amino acids: CASTFDVGETQYF. The full variable domain, in which reference TRBV7-2 and TRBJ2-5 provide the parts outside the CDR3, is GAGVSQSPSNKVTEKGKDVELRCDPISGHTALYWYRQSLGQGLEFLIYFQGNSAPDKSGLPSDRFSAERTGGSVSTLTIQRTQQEDSAVYLCASTFDVGETQYFGPGTRLLVL.

In its sample, this clonotype was seen many times. The chain carries TRBV4-1 and TRBJ1-1; D unclear. CDR1 is MGHRA, CDR2 YSYEKL, per germline. V was cut by 1 base and J by 3 bases, with 12 bases left in between. This CDR3 contains 15 residues. In DNA form, the CDR3 reads TGCGCCAGCAGCCAAGGGGAGGATTCAGACACTGAAGCTTTCTTT. This encodes CASSQGEDSDTEAFF.

The chain is built from TRBV20-1 and TRBJ2-5, with TRBD2 as a possible D gene (7 bases). The length of the CDR3 is 13 residues. Germline assignment: CDR1 DFQATT and CDR2 SNEGSKA (reference sequence). The ends were cut back, 5 bases at V and 4 bases at J, with 14 bases in the middle. The DNA for the CDR3 is TGCAGTGCTGTCAGGGGAGGGGGAGAGACCCAGTACTTC. Translated, it gives CSAVRGGGETQYF.

This chain links TRBV28 with TRBJ2-2, with D unclear. The CDR3 has 15 residues. Per the germline V gene, CDR1 is MDHEN and CDR2 is SYDVKM. The V end was cut by 2 bases, the J end by 4 bases, with 11 bases between. CDR3 nucleotide sequence: TGTGCCAGCAGTTTAATTATGGAATCCACCGGGGAGCTGTTTTTT. Translated: CASSLIMESTGELFF. Variable domain in full (rest from reference TRBV28 and TRBJ2-2): DVKVTQSSRYLVKRTGEKVFLECVQDMDHENMFWYRQDPGLGLRLIYFSYDVKMKEKGDIPEGYSVSREKKERFSLILESASTNQTSMYLCASSLIMESTGELFFGEGSRLTVL.

The V call is TRBV12-3 or TRBV12-4, the J call TRBJ2-2, with TRBD1 as a possible D gene (6 bases). This CDR3 has 15 amino acids. Trimming stripped 7 bases from V and 2 bases from J, with 14 bases between. CDR3 DNA sequence: TGTGCCAGCACCGATTTGGACAGTAACACCGGGGAGCTGTTTTTT. The encoded protein is CASTDLDSNTGELFF.

This clonotype was counted only a few times. The rearrangement uses TRBV12-3 or TRBV12-4 and TRBJ2-1; D gene uncertain. V lost 5 bases and J lost 6, with 5 bases in between. This CDR3 region has 11 residues. As DNA, the CDR3 is TGTGCCAGCAGTCATACCAATGAGCAGTTCTTC. Its translation: CASSHTNEQFF.

This clonotype came up a few times. The rearrangement joins TRBV7-6 to TRBJ2-7; D gene uncertain. Germline loops: CDR1 SGHVS, CDR2 FNYEAQ. The CDR3 length is 15 residues. V gave up 1 base and J gave up 4 bases, with 14 bases separating them. As DNA, the CDR3 is TGTGCCAGCAGCTTAGAACAGTCATCGTTGTACGAGCAGTACTTC. Residues: CASSLEQSSLYEQYF.

This clonotype has ten or more counts. The chain uses TRBV28 and TRBJ2-1, with 7 bases fitting TRBD1. The CDR3 has 14 amino acids. CDR1 is MDHEN and CDR2 is SYDVKM in the germline V gene. The trim removed 7 bases at V and 6 bases at J, leaving 9 bases unmatched. CDR3 DNA sequence: TGTGCCAGCATAAGACAGGGATCAAGCAATGAGCAGTTCTTC. This gives the protein CASIRQGSSNEQFF.

The chain is built from TRBV11-2 and TRBJ2-5; no clear D gene. There are 11 residues in the CDR3. CDR1 is SGHAT and CDR2 is FQNNGV in the germline V gene. V lost 4 bases and J lost 5, with 5 bases in between. This chain's CDR3 is CASSSHETQYF. The DNA of the CDR3 is TGTGCCAGCAGCTCCCATGAGACCCAGTACTTC.

This clonotype was seen only a few times. The gene calls are TRBV19 and TRBJ2-7; D gene ambiguous. Germline V gene data show CDR1 as LNHDA and CDR2 as SQIVND (reference sequence). The V gene lost 3 bases and the J gene lost 5 bases, with 8 bases spanning the gap. The CDR3 has 12 residues. Here the CDR3 DNA reads TGTGCCAGTAGTATTGGTGCTCACGAGCAGTACTTC. Protein: CASSIGAHEQYF.

The V call is TRBV6-6, the J call TRBJ1-1; 7 bases match TRBD1. This CDR3 spans 14 amino acids. The V gene end was trimmed by 2 bases and the J gene end by 4 bases; junction bases not matched to a gene: 4. CDR1 is MNHNY and CDR2 is SVGAGI in the germline V gene (reference sequence). The CDR3 DNA reads TGTGCCAGCAGTTACGGGACAGTGAGCACTGAAGCTTTCTTT. Residues: CASSYGTVSTEAFF.

The chain couples TRBV2 to TRBJ2-3; 7 positions match TRBD1. V gave up 5 bases and J gave up 3 bases; unmatched junction bases: 8. From germline, CDR1 is SNHLY and CDR2 FYNNEI. The CDR3 is 15 residues long. CDR3 nucleotide sequence: TGTGCCAGCAGTTCCGGACAGGTCGTGACAGATACGCAGTATTTT. Translation gives CASSSGQVVTDTQYF.

There are a few counts of this clonotype. This sequence joins TRBV5-8 and TRBJ2-3; perhaps TRBD1 as D (7 bases). CDR3 length: 16 amino acids. The germline gives CDR1 SGHTS, CDR2 YDEGEE. V dropped 4 bases and J dropped 3 bases, with 18 bases sitting between them. The CDR3 protein is CASSAEQGTWTDTQYF. CDR3 coding DNA: TGTGCCAGCAGCGCCGAACAGGGGACTTGGACAGATACGCAGTATTTT. The full variable domain, with the rest looked up from reference TRBV5-8 and TRBJ2-3, is EAGVTQSPTHLIKTRGQQATLRCSPISGHTSVYWYQQALGLGLQFLLWYDEGEERNRGNFPPRFSGRQFPNYSSELNVNALELEDSALYLCASSAEQGTWTDTQYFGPGTRLTVL.

The chain has TRBV2 and TRBJ1-5; D perhaps matches TRBD1 (6 bases). In germline, CDR1 is SNHLY, CDR2 FYNNEI. This CDR3 has 16 residues. Trimming left V 6 bases short and J 5 bases short, with 20 bases between. CDR3 protein: CASSRTDSNVDQPQHF. CDR3 DNA: TGTGCCAGCAGCCGGACGGACAGTAACGTCGATCAGCCCCAGCATTTT.

The rearrangement uses TRBV27 and TRBJ2-3, with TRBD1 as a possible D gene (6 bases). The V gene's germline CDR1 is MNHEY and CDR2 SMNVEV (reference sequence). The V and J ends lost 3 bases and 11 bases respectively, with 18 bases between them. The CDR3 has 14 residues. CDR3 DNA: TGTGCCAGCAGTTTTGTGGGGGCGCAAAGAAAGCAGTATTTT. Translated: CASSFVGAQRKQYF.

V usage is TRBV19 and J usage is TRBJ2-5; 11 bases are shared with TRBD2. CDR3 length: 17 amino acids. The V and J ends lost 5 bases and 0 bases, in that order; junction bases with no gene match: 8. CDR1 and CDR2 from the germline V gene are LNHDA and SQIVND (reference sequence). CDR3 sequence reads: CASSRPWTSGYQETQYF. The CDR3, as DNA: TGTGCCAGTAGTCGACCCTGGACTAGCGGGTACCAAGAGACCCAGTACTTC.

This clonotype was counted between two and nine times. J is TRBJ2-1 and V is TRBV6-2 or TRBV6-3, with D possibly being TRBD1 (6 bases). The V and J ends lost 5 bases and 3 bases respectively, with 11 bases between them. Germline V gene lookup returns CDR1 MNHEY and CDR2 SVGEGT. There are 14 residues in the CDR3. The CDR3 loop reads CASSQPGDYNEQFF. The CDR3 nucleotides read TGTGCCAGCAGTCAGCCAGGGGACTACAATGAGCAGTTCTTC.

This clonotype occurred once. The chain is built from TRBV2 and TRBJ1-3; D uncertain. Between the trimmed V and J ends, which lost 8 bases and 3 bases, there was a span of 11 bases. In germline, CDR1 is SNHLY, CDR2 FYNNEI. The CDR3 is made up of 13 amino acids. The CDR3 DNA sequence: TGTGCCAGCTCCGCGACTGGTGGAAACACCATATATTTT. It codes for CASSATGGNTIYF.

This clonotype was observed a few times. The V call is TRBV19, the J call TRBJ1-5; maybe TRBD1 (6 bases). The CDR3 totals 15 residues. Germline values: CDR1 LNHDA, CDR2 SQIVND (reference sequence). V lost 3 bases to trimming and J lost 2 bases, with 11 bases between them. The CDR3 DNA reads as TGTGCCAGTAGTATGTCAGGGGCCGGCAATCAGCCCCAGCATTTT. It yields the protein CASSMSGAGNQPQHF.

As to this clonotype: Because it lacks the conserved phenylalanine or tryptophan at the end, this CDR3 is likely a read error. No DNA is shown, since the ends of the CDR3 on it are uncertain; the CDR3 is the one TCRdb lists. This CDR3 reads CSARGGRDSL. The rearrangement uses TRBV20-1 and TRBJ2-3; TRBD2 reflects the table's D call only, with no check against the DNA. 10 amino acids form the CDR3, both terminal residues included. Germline CDR1 reads DFQATT; CDR2 reads SNEGSKA (reference sequence).

The gene calls are TRBV15 and TRBJ1-2; 8 bases agree with TRBD1. This CDR3 comprises 15 residues. V shed 5 bases and J 6 bases; nucleotides not matched to a gene: 11. The germline V gene encodes CDR1 LNHNV and CDR2 YYDKDF (reference sequence). The CDR3 reads CATSRPQGAMDGYTF. The CDR3 DNA is TGTGCCACCAGCCGGCCTCAGGGGGCGATGGATGGCTACACCTTC.

V usage is TRBV19 and J usage is TRBJ2-1; tentative D call: TRBD2 (6 bases). This CDR3 contains 12 residues. Between the trimmed V and J ends, which lost 11 bases and 7 bases, there was a span of 15 bases. Germline V gene sequence: CDR1 LNHDA, CDR2 SQIVND (reference sequence). CDR3 nucleotide sequence: TGTGCCGTCGGGACTCCTCTAAATGAGCAGTTCTTC. Its protein product is CAVGTPLNEQFF.